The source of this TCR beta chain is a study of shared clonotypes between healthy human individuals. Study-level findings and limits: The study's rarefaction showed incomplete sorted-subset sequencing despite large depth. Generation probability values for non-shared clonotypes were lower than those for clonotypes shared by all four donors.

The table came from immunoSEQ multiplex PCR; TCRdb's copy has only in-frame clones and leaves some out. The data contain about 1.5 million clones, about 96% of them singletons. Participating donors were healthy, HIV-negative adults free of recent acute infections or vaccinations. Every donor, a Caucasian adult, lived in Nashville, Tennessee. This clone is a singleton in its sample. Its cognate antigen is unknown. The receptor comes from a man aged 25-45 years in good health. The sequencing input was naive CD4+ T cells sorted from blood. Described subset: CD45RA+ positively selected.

The CDR3: CASKGGTSGAYEQYF. Here the CDR3 DNA reads TGTGCCTCAAAAGGTGGGACTAGTGGAGCCTACGAGCAGTACTTC. The rearrangement links TRBV6-5 to TRBJ2-7; 8 bases match TRBD2. The CDR3 is 15 residues long. CDR1 is MNHEY and CDR2 is SVGAGI in the germline V gene. Trimming cost V 11 bases and J 2 bases; bases outside gene matches: 14.